This T cell receptor (gamma chain) originates from a study of γδ T cells in repeated Plasmodium falciparum infection. Study as a whole: Age- and gender-matched Australian children served as comparison for malaria-exposed Malian children. Donors had four controlled P. falciparum NF54 infections over about 640 days.

This clone was detected a few times. TCRdb shows a much larger clone's protein in place of this DNA's translation, and the two differ at residue 4, likely through a read error; the protein shown is translated from the DNA. TCRdb reanalysed the multiplex PCR reads with CATT. The data contain about 14,000 gamma-chain clones, roughly 1.7% of them singletons. The CDR3 runs 11 residues. Trimming took 7 bases from V and 8 from J; bases not matched to a gene: 4. Germline V lookup: CDR1 EGSTGY, CDR2 YDSYTSSV. Vgamma9/Vdelta2+ and Vdelta2-negative gammadelta T cells were flow-sorted from PBMC for bulk sequencing.

The receptor was isolated from a pool of human donors (malaria-infected and uninfected, not separated). Sequenced material: gamma-delta T cells from blood. The chain links TRGV4 to TRGJP1. TCRdb does not report a J gene; here it was assigned by matching the DNA to germline references. For the CDR3, the DNA is TGTGCCACCTGTGACGGTTGGTTCAAGATATTT. Protein sequence: CATCDGWFKIF.